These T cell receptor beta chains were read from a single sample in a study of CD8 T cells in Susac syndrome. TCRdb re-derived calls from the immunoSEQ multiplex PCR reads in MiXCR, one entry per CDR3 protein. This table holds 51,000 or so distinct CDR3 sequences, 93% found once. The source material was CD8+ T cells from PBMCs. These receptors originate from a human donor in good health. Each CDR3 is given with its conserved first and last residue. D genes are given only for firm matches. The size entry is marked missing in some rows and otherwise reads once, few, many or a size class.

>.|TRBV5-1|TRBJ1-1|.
TGCGCCAGCAATCCACGGGGGGAAAACACTGAAGCTTTCTTT
CASNPRGENTEAFF
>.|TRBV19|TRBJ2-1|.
TGTGCCAGTAGTACGGCTGGCACCTACAATGAGCAGTTCTTC
CASSTAGTYNEQFF
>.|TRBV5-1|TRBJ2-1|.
TGCGCCAGCAAGGGAAATGAGCAGTTCTTC
CASKGNEQFF
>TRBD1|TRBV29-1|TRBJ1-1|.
TGCAGCGTTGGCTTAACAGGGGTAGGGAACACTGAAGCTTTCTTT
CSVGLTGVGNTEAFF
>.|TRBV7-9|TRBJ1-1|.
TGTGCCAGCAGCTTCAGTGACACTGAAGCTTTCTTT
CASSFSDTEAFF
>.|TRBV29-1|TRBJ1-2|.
TGCAGCGTTGAAGATCAAGGAACTAACTATGGCTACACCTTC
CSVEDQGTNYGYTF
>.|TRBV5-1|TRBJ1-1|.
TGCGCCAGCAGTAGAACAGGAACTGAAGCTTTCTTT
CASSRTGTEAFF
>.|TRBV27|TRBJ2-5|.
TGTGCCAGCAGTTTCGGCTCAGGGATGAAGACCCAGTACTTC
CASSFGSGMKTQYF
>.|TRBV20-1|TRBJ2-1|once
TGCAGTGCTAGAGATGGAGGGGGTTTTTTCAATGAGCAGTTCTTC
CSARDGGGFFNEQFF
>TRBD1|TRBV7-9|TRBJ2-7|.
TGTGCCAGCAGGCCACCCACAGGGGTAGATTACGAGCAGTACTTC
CASRPPTGVDYEQYF
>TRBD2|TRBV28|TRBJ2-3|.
TGTGCCACCCAGGGACTAGCGGGAAGCACAGATACGCAGTATTTT
CATQGLAGSTDTQYF
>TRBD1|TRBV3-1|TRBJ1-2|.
TGTGCCAGCAGCCAAAAGGGACAGGGAGACTATGGCTACACCTTC
CASSQKGQGDYGYTF
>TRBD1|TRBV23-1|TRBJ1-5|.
TGCGCCAGCAGACCCGGACAGGGTCAAGAAAGCAATCAGCCCCAGCATTTT
CASRPGQGQESNQPQHF
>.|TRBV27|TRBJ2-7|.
TGTGCCAGCAGTTTATTAGGGGGGCGCTCCTACGAGCAGTACTTC
CASSLLGGRSYEQYF
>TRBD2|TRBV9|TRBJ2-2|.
TGTGCCAGCAGCGGGACTAGCGGGAGTCGGGAGCTGTTTTTT
CASSGTSGSRELFF
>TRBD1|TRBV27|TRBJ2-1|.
TGTGCCAGCAGTTTGGACAGGGGTAATGAGCAGTTCTTC
CASSLDRGNEQFF
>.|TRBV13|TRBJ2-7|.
TGTGCCAGCAGCTTACTGGGGGGCTACGAGCAGTACTTC
CASSLLGGYEQYF
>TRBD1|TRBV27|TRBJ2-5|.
TGTGCCAGCAGTTCCCGGACAGGGCTCCAAGAGACCCAGTACTTC
CASSSRTGLQETQYF
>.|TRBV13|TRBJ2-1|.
TGTGCCAGCAGCTTACTAGCGCCGGAGCAGTTCTTC
CASSLLAPEQFF
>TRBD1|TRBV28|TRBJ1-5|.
TGTGCCAGCAGCAAACAGGGGCTCTGGGATAGCAATCAGCCCCAGCATTTT
CASSKQGLWDSNQPQHF
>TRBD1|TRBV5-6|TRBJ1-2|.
TGTGCCAGCAGCTTGGGACAGGGGGCCTATGGCTACACCTTC
CASSLGQGAYGYTF
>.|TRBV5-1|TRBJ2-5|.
TGCGCCAGCAGCCTCCTCGCTGACGCCAGAGAGACCCAGTACTTC
CASSLLADARETQYF
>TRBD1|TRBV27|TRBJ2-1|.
TGTGCCAGCAGTTTACCGGGACAGCTAGACAATGAGCAGTTCTTC
CASSLPGQLDNEQFF